Listed below are T cell receptor beta chains from one sample, sequenced in a study of PD-L1 blockade in urothelial cancer. Sequenced by immunoSEQ multiplex PCR; TCRdb stores in-frame clones only, minus some. This table holds some 76,000 clones, about 89% found once. The specimen was PBMCs, collected around atezolizumab (anti-PD-L1) treatment. These receptors all stem from a man between 60 and 75 years old with urothelial cancer. Each CDR3 is given with its conserved first and last residue. A D gene is named only where the DNA matches it firmly. Clone size is not always given. Where it is, it says once, few, many or a class for expanded clones.

CDR3 protein	CDR3 DNA	V gene	J gene	clone size	D gene
CASNSLAGGDYEQYF	TGTGCCAGCAACTCTCTAGCGGGAGGGGACTACGAGCAGTACTTC	TRBV27	TRBJ2-7	.	TRBD2
CALERGVTDTQYF	TGTGCCCTAGAGCGGGGGGTCACAGATACGCAGTATTTT	TRBV30	TRBJ2-3	.	TRBD2
CASSEEAGRGREQYF	TGTGCCAGCAGTGAAGAGGCAGGGCGCGGTCGGGAGCAGTACTTC	TRBV6-1	TRBJ2-7	.	.
CASSTPTGGTGNTIYF	TGTGCCAGCAGCACACCTACAGGGGGAACTGGAAACACCATATATTTT	TRBV9	TRBJ1-3	.	TRBD1
CASSSGEGLLAKNIQYF	TGTGCCAGCAGCTCAGGGGAGGGGTTACTAGCCAAAAACATTCAGTACTTC	TRBV7-8	TRBJ2-4	.	.
CASPGQDKSSTDTQYF	TGTGCCAGTCCTGGGCAGGATAAATCTAGCACAGATACGCAGTATTTT	TRBV7-2	TRBJ2-3	few	.
CASSPGGAKGTEAFF	TGTGCCAGCTCCCCCGGGGGGGCTAAGGGCACTGAAGCTTTCTTT	TRBV18	TRBJ1-1	.	.
CASTPKGTGEYEQYF	TGTGCCAGTACTCCCAAAGGGACAGGAGAGTACGAGCAGTACTTC	TRBV19	TRBJ2-7	.	TRBD1
CASSLGDFSREQYF	TGTGCCAGCAGCCTCGGGGACTTTTCGAGGGAGCAGTACTTC	TRBV7-9	TRBJ2-7	.	.
CASSQTSGGAYEQYF	TGTGCCAGCAGCCAAACTAGCGGGGGGGCCTACGAGCAGTACTTC	TRBV7-2	TRBJ2-7	once	TRBD2
CASSGDRVMTDTQYF	TGTGCCAGCAGCGGAGACAGGGTTATGACAGATACGCAGTATTTT	TRBV9	TRBJ2-3	.	TRBD1
CASSLYRGLDEQYF	TGTGCCAGCAGCCTGTACAGGGGTCTCGACGAGCAGTACTTC	TRBV7-9	TRBJ2-7	once	TRBD1
CASSYKPSSYNEQFF	TGTGCCAGCAGTTACAAGCCGAGCTCCTACAATGAGCAGTTCTTC	TRBV6-5	TRBJ2-1	.	.
CASTNQVEETQYF	TGTGCCAGCACCAATCAGGTAGAAGAGACCCAGTACTTC	TRBV5-5	TRBJ2-5	once	.
CASSPGANYGYTF	TGTGCCAGCAGTCCAGGGGCTAACTATGGCTACACCTTC	TRBV6-6	TRBJ1-2	.	.
CASSLYQGVQPQHF	TGTGCCAGCAGTTTATACCAAGGGGTTCAGCCCCAGCATTTT	TRBV27	TRBJ1-5	few	.
CASSRGTRTHNEQFF	TGCGCCAGCAGCCGAGGGACAAGGACGCACAATGAGCAGTTCTTC	TRBV4-1	TRBJ2-1	.	.
CASRLAGEGYEQYF	TGTGCCAGTAGACTAGCGGGAGAGGGCTACGAGCAGTACTTC	TRBV6-5	TRBJ2-7	.	TRBD2
CASSVASLGQDTQYF	TGTGCCAGCAGCGTGGCCTCTTTGGGACAAGATACGCAGTATTTT	TRBV9	TRBJ2-3	once	.
CASSESNRRNTEAFF	TGCGCCAGCAGTGAGTCGAATCGGAGGAACACTGAAGCTTTCTTT	TRBV10-2	TRBJ1-1	.	.
CAISESGQGGTGELFF	TGTGCCATCAGTGAGTCCGGACAGGGGGGCACCGGGGAGCTGTTTTTT	TRBV10-3	TRBJ2-2	.	TRBD1
CASKENGKETQYF	TGTGCCAGTAAGGAGAATGGTAAAGAGACCCAGTACTTC	TRBV19	TRBJ2-5	.	.
CASSPLEETETQYF	TGTGCCAGCTCACCTCTTGAGGAGACAGAGACCCAGTACTTC	TRBV18	TRBJ2-5	.	.
CASSFLEDYEQYF	TGTGCCAGCAGCTTCCTTGAGGACTACGAGCAGTACTTC	TRBV7-2	TRBJ2-7	.	.
CASKTSGGSGSYEQYF	TGTGCCAGTAAGACTAGCGGGGGGTCGGGGTCCTACGAGCAGTACTTC	TRBV19	TRBJ2-7	.	TRBD2
CASSLTGAPGEQFF	TGCGCCAGCAGCTTAACAGGGGCACCCGGCGAGCAGTTCTTC	TRBV5-1	TRBJ2-1	.	TRBD1
CASSLADTEAFF	TGCGCCAGCAGCTTGGCCGACACTGAAGCTTTCTTT	TRBV5-1	TRBJ1-1	once	.
CSALRGELFF	TGCAGTGCTCTCCGGGGGGAGCTGTTTTTT	TRBV20-1	TRBJ2-2	.	.
CASSSPGQGAYGYTF	TGTGCCAGCAGCTCGCCGGGACAGGGGGCGTATGGCTACACCTTC	TRBV5-6	TRBJ1-2	.	TRBD1
CASSAQGLARSYNEQFF	TGTGCCAGTAGTGCACAGGGACTAGCGCGCTCCTACAATGAGCAGTTCTTC	TRBV19	TRBJ2-1	.	TRBD2
CAISWEGTQETQYF	TGTGCCATCAGTTGGGAGGGTACCCAAGAGACCCAGTACTTC	TRBV10-3	TRBJ2-5	once	TRBD2
CASSPGQGNEQFF	TGTGCCAGTAGTCCGGGACAGGGAAATGAGCAGTTCTTC	TRBV19	TRBJ2-1	.	TRBD1
CASLSTGPQGTQYF	TGTGCCAGCCTCAGCACAGGGCCTCAAGGGACCCAGTACTTC	TRBV28	TRBJ2-5	.	.
CASSPFGQGETQYF	TGTGCCAGCAGCCCTTTTGGCCAGGGTGAGACCCAGTACTTC	TRBV7-2	TRBJ2-5	.	.
CASSLEAGGSDVAKNIQYF	TGTGCCAGCAGCTTAGAGGCAGGGGGCTCCGACGTAGCCAAAAACATTCAGTACTTC	TRBV7-2	TRBJ2-4	.	TRBD1
CASSLGAGAGNEQFF	TGTGCCAGCAGCTTAGGTGCGGGAGCTGGAAATGAGCAGTTCTTC	TRBV7-2	TRBJ2-1	once	TRBD2
CASRAPRARDTGELFF	TGTGCCAGCAGAGCCCCCAGGGCGAGAGATACCGGGGAGCTGTTTTTT	TRBV28	TRBJ2-2	.	.
CASTLNNNRGFNYGYTF	TGTGCCAGCACCCTTAATAATAACAGGGGCTTCAACTATGGCTACACCTTC	TRBV7-2	TRBJ1-2	.	TRBD1
CASSESRLAGGPHQTQYF	TGCGCCAGCAGTGAGTCGAGACTAGCGGGGGGGCCTCATCAGACCCAGTACTTC	TRBV10-1	TRBJ2-5	.	TRBD2
CASSWDRAYEQYF	TGTGCCAGCAGCTGGGACAGAGCCTACGAGCAGTACTTC	TRBV11-2	TRBJ2-7	.	TRBD1
CASSIAGQGETQYF	TGTGCCAGTAGTATAGCAGGGCAGGGAGAGACCCAGTACTTC	TRBV19	TRBJ2-5	.	.
CASRGAGGTDTQYF	TGTGCCAGCAGGGGGGCAGGAGGCACAGATACGCAGTATTTT	TRBV28	TRBJ2-3	.	.
CASSVDPGQDIRHEQFF	TGTGCCAGCAGCGTTGATCCGGGACAGGACATAAGGCATGAGCAGTTCTTC	TRBV9	TRBJ2-1	once	TRBD1
CASSQPGLDSYNEQFF	TGCGCCAGCAGCCAACCGGGACTAGACTCTTACAATGAGCAGTTCTTC	TRBV4-1	TRBJ2-1	.	TRBD2
CASSEFDRGTSYEQYF	TGTGCCAGCAGTGAATTCGACAGGGGGACCTCCTACGAGCAGTACTTC	TRBV6-1	TRBJ2-7	.	TRBD1
CASRPQTLGSGPQHF	TGTGCCAGCAGGCCTCAGACTCTCGGTTCGGGTCCCCAGCATTTT	TRBV28	TRBJ1-5	.	.
CASSLGEQGEYEQYF	TGTGCCAGCAGCTTGGGAGAACAGGGGGAATACGAGCAGTACTTC	TRBV7-6	TRBJ2-7	.	TRBD1
CAWNAGASKLFF	TGTGCCTGGAATGCGGGGGCCTCAAAACTGTTTTTT	TRBV30	TRBJ1-4	.	.
CASSTRGSTDTQYF	TGTGCCAGTAGTACGCGGGGGAGCACAGATACGCAGTATTTT	TRBV19	TRBJ2-3	few	TRBD2
CAWIGRGYTGELFF	TGTGCCTGGATAGGGCGGGGATACACCGGGGAGCTGTTTTTT	TRBV30	TRBJ2-2	.	.
CASSQSQGSYEQYF	TGTGCCAGCAGTCAGTCCCAGGGTTCTTACGAGCAGTACTTC	TRBV28	TRBJ2-7	.	.
CASILMVTSGRSGANVLTF	TGTGCCAGCATCCTCATGGTGACTAGCGGGAGGTCTGGGGCCAACGTCCTGACTTTC	TRBV21-1	TRBJ2-6	.	.
CATRDRGESEKLFF	TGTGCCACCCGAGACAGGGGGGAGAGTGAAAAACTGTTTTTT	TRBV10-3	TRBJ1-4	.	TRBD1
CASSLVGGTGVSYEQYF	TGTGCCAGCAGCTTAGTGGGTGGGACAGGGGTATCCTACGAGCAGTACTTC	TRBV7-2	TRBJ2-7	.	TRBD1
CASSQQGSGFEQYF	TGTGCCAGCAGCCAACAGGGGTCAGGCTTCGAGCAGTACTTC	TRBV14	TRBJ2-7	.	.
CAWRWGDTEAFF	TGTGCCTGGAGGTGGGGGGACACTGAAGCTTTCTTT	TRBV30	TRBJ1-1	few	.
CASSLSGGRAYEQYF	TGTGCCAGCAGTTTATCGGGGGGGCGCGCCTACGAGCAGTACTTC	TRBV27	TRBJ2-7	.	.
CASSYRGGTDTQYF	TGTGCCAGCAGTTACAGGGGGGGTACAGATACGCAGTATTTT	TRBV6-5	TRBJ2-3	.	.
CASRRLTGTIYF	TGCGCCAGCAGAAGACTGACAGGGACCATATATTTT	TRBV10-2	TRBJ1-3	.	TRBD1